A single sample is the source of the 27 T cell receptor beta chains below, sequenced in a study of blood T cells in healthy people across ages. A sample-barcoded 5' primer and a J-beta primer mix were used in a second PCR of roughly 6 to 11 cycles. Each CDR3 protein gets one entry after TCRdb re-called the 5' RACE reads with MiXCR. This sample carries more than 800,000 distinct CDR3 sequences, about 30% of them seen once, and the ten largest clones take 17%. Sample: blood. The receptors were sampled from an elderly woman in good health.

On this clonotype itself: Just one base apart from a much larger clone, this may be a read error. V gene TRBV5-1 combines with J gene TRBJ2-4, with 7 bases lining up with TRBD1. The CDR3 is made up of 13 amino acids. V was clipped by 4 bases and J by 13 bases; unmatched bases: 11. Germline loops: CDR1 SGHRS, CDR2 YFSETQ. Here the CDR3 reads CASSPYRGWEQYF. As DNA, the CDR3 is TGCGCCAGCAGCCCGTACAGGGGTTGGGAGCAGTACTTC. The variable domain in full, with the rest retrieved from reference TRBV5-1 and TRBJ2-4, is KAGVTQTPRYLIKTRGQQVTLSCSPISGHRSVSWYQQTPGQGLQFLFEYFSETQRNKGNFPGRFSGRQFSNSRSEMNVSTLELGDSALYLCASSPYRGWEQYFGAGTRLSVL.

The chain employs TRBV7-8 and TRBJ1-5; D may be TRBD1 (5 bases). V lost 1 base and J 0 bases, leaving 10 bases between the germline ends. Looked up from germline, CDR1 is SGHVS and CDR2 is FQNEAQ. This CDR3 contains 16 residues. The CDR3 region is CASSLGGKISNQPQHF. CDR3 sequence (DNA): TGTGCCAGCAGCTTAGGGGGGAAGATTAGCAATCAGCCCCAGCATTTT.

This chain links TRBV9 with TRBJ2-5, with D tentatively TRBD1 or TRBD2 (5 bases each). The germline V gene has CDR1 SGDLS and CDR2 YYNGEE. Between the trimmed V and J ends, which lost 0 bases and 0 bases, there was a span of 9 bases. This CDR3 region has 15 residues. The DNA of the CDR3 is TGTGCCAGCAGCGTAGATGGGGGACACCAAGAGACCCAGTACTTC. Its protein is CASSVDGGHQETQYF.

This clonotype was counted only a few times. This rearrangement joins TRBV27 to TRBJ2-2; 8 bases line up with TRBD1. The trim removed 1 base at V and 6 bases at J, leaving 10 bases unmatched. The CDR3 loop spans 17 amino acids. The germline V gene encodes CDR1 MNHEY and CDR2 SMNVEV (reference sequence). The CDR3, as DNA: TGTGCCAGCAGTTTATTCGGACAGGGTCAGGAGTCCGGGGAGCTGTTTTTT. Translated, it gives CASSLFGQGQESGELFF.

The chain employs TRBV20-1 and TRBJ1-6, with a weak D call TRBD1 (6 bases). This CDR3 has 12 residues. Trimming cost V 4 bases and J 8 bases, with 9 bases left between them. Germline lookup yields CDR1 DFQATT and CDR2 SNEGSKA (reference sequence). The CDR3 region is CSAKQGDSPLHF. The DNA for the CDR3 is TGCAGTGCTAAACAGGGCGATTCACCCCTCCACTTT.

The chain joins TRBV7-8 to TRBJ2-1, with D maybe TRBD1 (5 bases). There are 13 residues in the CDR3. CDR1 and CDR2 (germline): SGHVS, FQNEAQ. V was clipped by 5 bases and J by 6 bases, with 11 bases between them. CDR3 sequence: CASSPRVFNEQFF. CDR3 DNA sequence: TGTGCCAGCAGCCCCAGGGTGTTCAATGAGCAGTTCTTC.

The chain uses TRBV30 and TRBJ2-3; weak D call: TRBD1 (6 bases). In germline, CDR1 is GTSNPN, CDR2 SVGIG (reference sequence). With 4 bases removed from V and 1 base from J, the gap between germline ends came to 15 bases. The CDR3 runs 15 residues. CDR3 coding DNA: TGTGCCTGGACCACTATATACAGGGGCACAGATACGCAGTATTTT. It specifies CAWTTIYRGTDTQYF.

The V and J genes are TRBV4-1 and TRBJ2-7; D is ambiguous. Germline V lookup: CDR1 MGHRA, CDR2 YSYEKL. The V gene lost 1 base and the J gene lost 4 bases, with 8 bases spanning the gap. The CDR3 runs to 13 residues. The CDR3 loop reads CASSQGVLYEQYF. Here the CDR3 DNA reads TGCGCCAGCAGCCAAGGGGTTTTGTACGAGCAGTACTTC.

This clonotype was recorded a few times. The V and J genes are TRBV12-3 or TRBV12-4 and TRBJ1-3; D unclear. This CDR3 has 14 residues. V lost 2 bases, J lost 0 bases, and 5 bases lay in between. CDR3 sequence reads: CASSLRGSGNTIYF. DNA of the CDR3: TGTGCCAGCAGTTTACGAGGCTCTGGAAACACCATATATTTT.

This clonotype was detected only a few times. A clone one base away is much larger, so this may be a read error. CDR3: CASGLGMSSYNEQFF. The CDR3, as DNA: TGTGCCAGCGGCTTAGGCATGAGCTCCTACAATGAGCAGTTCTTC. The V and J genes are TRBV7-2 and TRBJ2-1, with D unresolved. Germline V CDR1 and CDR2: SGHTA, FQGNSA. The CDR3 contains 15 residues. Complete variable domain (other parts from reference TRBV7-2 and TRBJ2-1): GAGVSQSPSNKVTEKGKDVELRCDPISGHTALYWYRQSLGQGLEFLIYFQGNSAPDKSGLPSDRFSAERTGGSVSTLTIQRTQQEDSAVYLCASGLGMSSYNEQFFGPGTRLTVL.

The sample holds many counts of this clonotype. This chain uses TRBV20-1 with TRBJ2-3; 10 positions match TRBD2. Looked up from germline, CDR1 is DFQATT and CDR2 is SNEGSKA (reference sequence). Germline trimming cut 5 bases from V and 2 bases from J; bases unmatched to any gene: 4. This CDR3 contains 14 residues. CDR3 region: CSAVSGGATDTQYF. For the CDR3, the DNA is TGCAGTGCTGTCAGCGGGGGGGCCACAGATACGCAGTATTTT.

This clonotype has ten or more counts. The CDR3 nucleotides are TGTGCCAGCAGCTTAATCTTAACCCGAGGCTACACCTTC. The encoded protein is CASSLILTRGYTF. The rearrangement links TRBV7-2 to TRBJ1-2, with D uncertain. The CDR3 covers 13 residues. Trimming removed 2 bases at V and 8 bases at J, with 12 bases between. In germline, CDR1 is SGHTA, CDR2 FQGNSA. Full variable domain (outside the CDR3, taken from reference TRBV7-2 and TRBJ1-2): GAGVSQSPSNKVTEKGKDVELRCDPISGHTALYWYRQSLGQGLEFLIYFQGNSAPDKSGLPSDRFSAERTGGSVSTLTIQRTQQEDSAVYLCASSLILTRGYTFGSGTRLTVV.

On this clonotype itself: Just one base apart from a much larger clone, this may be a read error. The rearrangement links TRBV11-2 to TRBJ2-7; D is perhaps TRBD2 (6 bases). The CDR3 is made up of 14 amino acids. V shed 8 bases and J shed 6 bases, with 20 bases lying between them. Germline CDR1 is SGHAT and CDR2 is FQNNGV. The CDR3 spells CASAYGGGPCEQYF. The CDR3 DNA reads as TGTGCCAGCGCCTACGGGGGTGGTCCCTGCGAGCAGTACTTC.

This clonotype turned up a few times. CDR3 protein: CASSLLGQGGGYTF. The CDR3 DNA follows: TGTGCCAGCAGCTTGTTGGGACAGGGAGGTGGCTACACCTTC. This chain joins TRBV5-6 and TRBJ1-2, with 9 bases identical to TRBD1. CDR3 size: 14 residues. J was trimmed by 7 bases and V by 1 base; bases with no gene match: 5. Germline assignment: CDR1 SGHDT and CDR2 YYEEEE.

This clonotype was counted a few times. V is TRBV6-5 and J is TRBJ2-2; 12 nucleotides match TRBD2. The germline gives CDR1 MNHEY, CDR2 SVGAGI. There are 15 residues in the CDR3. V was pared by 7 bases and J by 6 bases, with 6 bases of the junction left unmatched. DNA of the CDR3: TGTGCCAGCAACCTAGCGGGGGGGCCCGCCGGGGAGCTGTTTTTT. Amino acid sequence: CASNLAGGPAGELFF.

This clonotype occurred many times. V gene TRBV12-3 or TRBV12-4 combines with J gene TRBJ2-3, with 7 bases that match TRBD1. The V gene end was trimmed by 3 bases and the J gene end by 4 bases; junction bases not matched to a gene: 4. There are 14 residues in the CDR3. In DNA form, the CDR3 reads TGTGCCAGCAGTTTCGACAGGGTCTCAGATACGCAGTATTTT. Encoded protein: CASSFDRVSDTQYF.

This chain connects TRBV5-1 to TRBJ2-5; 8 nucleotides agree with TRBD1. The CDR3 loop spans 16 amino acids. Germline CDR1 and CDR2: SGHRS and YFSETQ. V dropped 0 bases and J dropped 1; count of bases not matched to a gene: 5. CDR3 region: CASSLGLGTGQETQYF. As DNA, the CDR3 is TGCGCCAGCAGCTTGGGTCTTGGGACAGGCCAAGAGACCCAGTACTTC.

In this sample, this clonotype turned up a few times. This chain uses TRBV20-1 with TRBJ1-4, with TRBD1 identical over 8 bases. This CDR3 region has 14 residues. Looked up from germline, CDR1 is DFQATT and CDR2 is SNEGSKA (reference sequence). V was pared by 3 bases and J by 10 bases, with 10 bases of the junction left unmatched. Here the CDR3 reads CSARPSQGALKLFF. CDR3 in DNA: TGCAGTGCTAGGCCCTCGCAGGGGGCTCTAAAACTGTTTTTT.

The CDR3 loop reads CASTKGTVRYGYTF. As DNA, the CDR3 is TGTGCCAGCACTAAAGGGACAGTTCGATACGGCTACACCTTC. This sequence joins TRBV12-3 or TRBV12-4 and TRBJ1-2; 7 bases line up with TRBD1. This CDR3 comprises 14 residues. Trimming took 7 bases from V and 8 from J; bases not matched to a gene: 13.

Ten or more counts support this clonotype. The rearrangement links TRBV20-1 to TRBJ2-3, with TRBD2 identical over 12 bases. The germline gives CDR1 DFQATT, CDR2 SNEGSKA (reference sequence). The CDR3 loop spans 14 amino acids. J gave up 9 bases and V 5 bases, and 9 bases lay outside the gene matches. In DNA, the CDR3 is TGCAGTGCTCCGCTAGCGGGGGGGGCCCTGACGCAGTATTTT. Amino acid sequence: CSAPLAGGALTQYF.

Ten or more counts support this clonotype. The chain employs TRBV5-1 and TRBJ2-5; D may be TRBD2 (5 bases). V lost 3 bases to trimming and J lost 0 bases, with 18 bases between them. CDR1 SGHRS and CDR2 YFSETQ come from the germline V gene. The CDR3 has 17 amino acids. CDR3 in amino acids: CASSSPAEDLYQETQYF. The CDR3 DNA reads TGCGCCAGCAGCTCCCCAGCGGAAGATCTCTACCAAGAGACCCAGTACTTC.

This clonotype was counted many times. The V call is TRBV18, the J call TRBJ2-3; TRBD2 matches at 9 bases. The CDR3 extends over 17 amino acids. Trimming at V came to 0 bases and at J to 0 bases, leaving 4 bases not matched to a gene. In germline, CDR1 is KGHSH, CDR2 LQKENI. The CDR3: CASSPPLAGISTDTQYF. The CDR3 DNA sequence: TGTGCCAGCTCACCACCCCTAGCGGGGATTAGCACAGATACGCAGTATTTT.

This clonotype has just a few counts. A much more abundant neighbour one base away suggests this may be a read error. The chain recombines TRBV7-8 with TRBJ2-5; 9 bases align to TRBD2. The J segment lost 5 bases and the V segment lost 5 bases, leaving 12 bases of the junction unmatched. The V gene's germline CDR1 is SGHVS and CDR2 FQNEAQ. The CDR3 is 16 residues long. The CDR3, as DNA: TGTGCCAGCAGCAGCCTAGCGGGAAGGCGGGGTGAGACCCAGTACTTC. This codes for CASSSLAGRRGETQYF. The full variable domain, its missing parts supplied by reference TRBV7-8 and TRBJ2-5, is GAGVSQSPRYKVAKRGQDVALRCDPISGHVSLFWYQQALGQGPEFLTYFQNEAQLDKSGLPSDRFFAERPEGSVSTLKIQRTQQEDSAVYLCASSSLAGRRGETQYFGPGTRLLVL.

This CDR3 reads CASSRPSGGSNTGELFF. CDR3 coding DNA: TGCGCCAGCAGTCGCCCTAGCGGGGGGTCGAACACCGGGGAGCTGTTTTTT. The chain couples TRBV10-1 to TRBJ2-2; 11 bases agree with TRBD2. V lost 5 bases and J lost 0; bases outside the gene matches: 5. CDR3 length equals 17 residues. CDR1 and CDR2 from the germline V gene are WNHNN and SYGVQD (reference sequence).

This clonotype was recorded a few times. The chain joins TRBV7-9 to TRBJ1-1, with a tentative D call TRBD1 (6 bases). The CDR3 is 15 amino acids. Germline V gene sequence: CDR1 SEHNR, CDR2 FQNEAQ (reference sequence). V lost 5 bases to trimming and J lost 5 bases, with 18 bases between them. CDR3 bases: TGTGCCAGCAGCATCATGGGGGGAACAGGGACTGAAGCTTTCTTT. This encodes CASSIMGGTGTEAFF.

The table lists this clonotype with a few counts. The V and J genes are TRBV18 and TRBJ1-1; D is uncertain. Trimming left V 8 bases short and J 1 base short, with 14 bases between. CDR3 length: 14 residues. Germline-derived CDR1 and CDR2 are KGHSH and LQKENI. In DNA, the CDR3 is TGTGCCAGCAGTTGGCAGGCTCAGAACACTGAAGCTTTCTTT. It yields the protein CASSWQAQNTEAFF.

The V and J genes are TRBV7-9 and TRBJ1-1; 11 bases are shared with TRBD1. The CDR3 loop spans 15 amino acids. After removal of 5 bases from V and 4 bases from J, the junction contained 6 bases not matched to a gene. Germline-derived CDR1 and CDR2 are SEHNR and FQNEAQ (reference sequence). The CDR3 protein is CASSPRTGGFTEAFF. The CDR3 nucleotides are TGTGCCAGCAGCCCACGGACAGGGGGCTTCACTGAAGCTTTCTTT.